This is a list of T cell receptor beta chains from one sample in a study of immune cell composition in non-small cell lung cancer. Data came from immunoSEQ multiplex PCR; TCRdb stores just in-frame clones and leaves some out. The sample consists of about 2,500 clones, under 85% of them appearing once. Sequenced material: lung tumor tissue. The receptor source for this set is a human donor with non-small cell lung cancer. Both conserved end residues are part of each CDR3. Fields, in order: D gene, clone size, CDR3 length, V gene, J gene, CDR3 protein, CDR3 DNA. A D gene is named only where the DNA matches it firmly. Only some rows state a clone size, as once, few, many or a class for expanded clones.

>TRBD1|NA|17|TRBV11-2|TRBJ2-7
CASSPAYRGMSSYEQYF
TGTGCCAGCAGCCCGGCTTACAGGGGGATGAGCTCCTACGAGCAGTACTTC
>NA|NA|13|TRBV6-4|TRBJ1-5
CASSREEHQPQHF
TGTGCCAGCAGCAGGGAAGAGCATCAGCCCCAGCATTTT
>NA|NA|13|TRBV19|TRBJ1-5
CASVEGLSQPQHF
TGTGCCAGTGTGGAGGGATTGAGTCAGCCCCAGCATTTT
>NA|NA|13|TRBV7-2|TRBJ1-2
CASAPGRDLGYTF
TGTGCCAGCGCCCCCGGGCGGGACTTGGGCTACACCTTC
>NA|few|13|TRBV5-1|TRBJ1-1
CASSLAVNTEAFF
TGCGCCAGCAGCTTGGCAGTGAACACTGAAGCTTTCTTT
>TRBD1|few|16|TRBV6-6|TRBJ1-6
CASSYLGQVGNSPLHF
TGTGCCAGCAGTTACTTGGGACAGGTCGGAAATTCACCCCTCCACTTT
>NA|NA|16|TRBV11-2|TRBJ1-6
CASSLEAGTYNSPLHF
TGTGCCAGCAGCTTAGAGGCAGGAACATATAATTCACCCCTCCACTTT
>TRBD2|NA|15|TRBV19|TRBJ2-3
CASSIVGAGVPTQYF
TGTGCCAGTAGTATAGTTGGAGCGGGGGTGCCCACGCAGTATTTT
>TRBD1|NA|17|TRBV7-2|TRBJ2-6
CASSPGTGFAGANVLTF
TGTGCCAGCAGCCCGGGGACAGGGTTCGCTGGGGCCAACGTCCTGACTTTC
>NA|NA|14|TRBV7-9|TRBJ2-7
CASSQGGGIYEQYF
TGTGCCAGCAGCCAAGGGGGGGGGATCTACGAGCAGTACTTC
>NA|NA|10|TRBV29-1|TRBJ2-5
CSVDAETQYF
TGCAGCGTTGACGCGGAGACCCAGTACTTC
>NA|NA|13|TRBV6-1|TRBJ1-4
CASRLGGNEKLFF
TGTGCCAGCAGATTGGGGGGTAATGAAAAACTGTTTTTT
>TRBD2|NA|17|TRBV28|TRBJ2-3
CASSLLLAGVSTDTQYF
TGTGCCAGCAGTTTACTCCTAGCGGGAGTTAGTACAGATACGCAGTATTTT
>TRBD1|NA|12|TRBV27|TRBJ2-7
CASSLTGSEQYF
TGTGCCAGCAGCCTGACAGGGTCCGAGCAGTACTTC
>TRBD1|NA|16|TRBV6-6|TRBJ1-4
CASSSDRQGTNEKLFF
TGTGCCAGCAGTTCCGATAGACAGGGGACCAATGAAAAACTGTTTTTT
>TRBD2|NA|13|TRBV2|TRBJ2-2
CASSEGLAGELFF
TGTGCCAGCAGTGAAGGACTAGCGGGGGAGCTGTTTTTT
>TRBD2|NA|14|TRBV5-1|TRBJ2-7
CASSLTSGGWEQYF
TGCGCCAGCAGCTTGACTAGCGGGGGTTGGGAGCAGTACTTC
>NA|few|16|TRBV7-2|TRBJ1-5
CASSFHRDSGNQPQHF
TGTGCCAGCAGCTTTCACAGGGATTCGGGCAATCAGCCCCAGCATTTT
>NA|NA|14|TRBV11-1|TRBJ1-1
CASSGRRGDYEAFF
TGTGCCAGCAGCGGCCGAAGAGGAGACTATGAAGCTTTCTTT
>TRBD2|NA|18|TRBV4-2|TRBJ2-3
CASSQVTGGARTTDTQYF
TGTGCCAGCAGCCAAGTAACCGGGGGGGCTCGTACCACAGATACGCAGTATTTT
>TRBD2|NA|14|TRBV6-1|TRBJ2-2
CASRSGGSTGELFF
TGTGCCAGCAGGTCGGGAGGTTCAACCGGGGAGCTGTTTTTT
>NA|once|15|TRBV6-1|TRBJ2-4
CASSEQASPKNIQYF
TGTGCCAGCAGTGAGCAAGCTAGCCCCAAAAACATTCAGTACTTC
>TRBD1|once|11|TRBV5-1|TRBJ2-5
CASSAGTARYF
TGCGCCAGCAGCGCCGGGACAGCCCGATACTTC
>TRBD1|NA|14|TRBV4-1|TRBJ1-2
CASSQARTGYGYTF
TGCGCCAGCAGCCAAGCCCGGACAGGGTACGGCTACACCTTC
>NA|NA|16|TRBV10-3|TRBJ1-2
CAISGQQDITLGGYTF
TGTGCCATCAGTGGACAACAGGATATAACCCTTGGGGGCTACACCTTC
>NA|NA|14|TRBV27|TRBJ1-2
CASSSPGANYGYTF
TGTGCCAGCAGTAGTCCCGGAGCTAACTATGGCTACACCTTC
>TRBD1|few|18|TRBV7-8|TRBJ2-6
CASSSKGQGYSGANVLTF
TGTGCCAGCAGCTCGAAGGGACAGGGATACTCTGGGGCCAACGTCCTGACTTTC
>NA|NA|14|TRBV27|TRBJ1-2
CASSLSAASYGYTF
TGTGCCAGCAGTTTATCAGCGGCCAGCTATGGCTACACCTTC
>NA|NA|15|TRBV9|TRBJ2-2
CASSVGPTNTGELFF
TGTGCCAGCAGCGTAGGGCCGACGAACACCGGGGAGCTGTTTTTT
>NA|NA|12|TRBV5-1|TRBJ1-2
CASSEGQYGYTF
TGCGCCAGCAGCGAAGGACAGTATGGCTACACCTTC
>TRBD1|few|15|TRBV7-9|TRBJ2-4
CASREWGTDQNIQYF
TGTGCCAGCAGGGAGTGGGGGACAGACCAAAACATTCAGTACTTC
>TRBD1|NA|16|TRBV7-2|TRBJ2-3
CASSFFPQGAGDTQYF
TGTGCCAGCAGCTTCTTTCCGCAGGGGGCAGGAGATACGCAGTATTTT
>TRBD2|few|17|TRBV10-3|TRBJ2-1
CAISEPGLAGPYNEQFF
TGTGCCATCAGTGAGCCCGGACTAGCGGGACCTTACAATGAGCAGTTCTTC
>NA|NA|13|TRBV4-1|TRBJ2-3
CASSQEGIGPQYF
TGCGCCAGCAGCCAAGAGGGCATTGGCCCGCAGTATTTT
>NA|few|16|TRBV5-1|TRBJ1-5
CASSLGAGDSNQPQHF
TGCGCCAGCAGCTTAGGGGCAGGGGATAGCAATCAGCCCCAGCATTTT
>NA|once|14|TRBV7-9|TRBJ2-3
CASSLDREGDTQYF
TGTGCCAGCAGCTTAGACAGGGAGGGAGATACGCAGTATTTT
>TRBD1|few|16|TRBV19|TRBJ1-5
CASSLPTGKTMEPQHF
TGTGCCAGTAGTCTCCCGACAGGGAAGACGATGGAGCCCCAGCATTTT
>TRBD2|NA|16|TRBV5-6|TRBJ2-1
CASSRRTSGGQTEQFF
TGTGCCAGCAGCCGTCGGACTAGCGGGGGGCAGACGGAGCAGTTCTTC
>NA|NA|15|TRBV4-3|TRBJ2-2
CASSQQGNNVGELFF
TGCGCCAGCAGCCAACAGGGAAATAATGTCGGGGAGCTGTTTTTT
>NA|NA|12|TRBV28|TRBJ1-6
CASRESNSPLHF
TGTGCCAGCCGGGAGTCGAATTCACCCCTCCACTTT
>TRBD2|few|18|TRBV7-9|TRBJ2-7
CASSFPRGSGGTSYEQYF
TGTGCCAGCAGCTTCCCCCGGGGTAGCGGGGGAACCTCCTACGAGCAGTACTTC
>TRBD1|NA|14|TRBV7-2|TRBJ1-1
CASSENRDRNEAFF
TGTGCCAGCAGCGAAAACCGGGACAGAAATGAAGCTTTCTTT
>NA|NA|14|TRBV28|TRBJ2-7
CASSYIGGSYEQYF
TGTGCCAGCAGTTATATCGGAGGCTCCTACGAGCAGTACTTC
>TRBD1|NA|13|TRBV5-1|TRBJ2-3
CASRDRASDTQYF
TGCGCCAGCCGGGACAGGGCCTCAGATACGCAGTATTTT
>NA|NA|14|TRBV15|TRBJ2-5
CATSTDLGKETQYF
TGTGCCACCAGCACGGACTTGGGGAAAGAGACCCAGTACTTC
>TRBD1|few|16|TRBV5-1|TRBJ1-1
CASSLRPGGAGTEAFF
TGCGCCAGCAGCTTAAGGCCAGGGGGCGCGGGGACTGAAGCTTTCTTT
>NA|once|15|TRBV7-2|TRBJ1-3
CASSMDRLSGNTIYF
TGTGCCAGCAGCATGGACAGACTCTCTGGAAACACCATATATTTT
>TRBD1|NA|15|TRBV2|TRBJ1-5
CASSPGQATNQPQHF
TGTGCCAGCAGCCCGGGACAGGCAACCAATCAGCCCCAGCATTTT